This T cell receptor beta chain originates from a study of cytomegalovirus exposure and HLA in healthy donors (dated by TCRdb to the late 2010s). Broadly, across the study: An earlier analysis of a few hundred of the donors reported approximately 300 Gb of sequence data and 90 million to 120 million unique TCR beta sequences obtained from some 170 million T cells. In an earlier analysis of 587 of the donors, high-throughput TCR beta sequencing was used to judge whether each TCR beta V gene segment behaved as functional or pseudogenic. Besides the first cohort of approximately 710 subjects, a separate validation cohort made up of roughly 120 different subjects was used. Donor age, sex, ethnicity and CMV serostatus were collected together with the repertoire data. The genetic ancestry cluster associated with self-reported Caucasian donors included about four fifths of the roughly 410 genotyped donors. The study used immunosequencing to profile the T cell repertoires of about 670 subjects and linked those repertoires to cytomegalovirus serostatus. Rather than drawing on any new phenotypic data, the later analysis identified candidate immune exposures from TCR beta sequences and the way those sequences occurred across donors. A later genetic analysis took genome-wide SNP genotypes for about three fifths of the 666 donors and used that subset as a discovery cohort. High-throughput TCR immunosequencing, statistical association of individual TCRs with disease status, and machine learning were combined to predict cytomegalovirus infection status. Typing coverage varied by locus: 629-630 donors for A, B, C, DRB1 and DQB1; approximately 500 for DQA1; approximately 570 for DPA1; about 450 for DPB1. In a later analysis, previously published TCR beta repertoires from some 640 donors were re-analyzed and high-resolution HLA genotyping was added so that TCR occurrence patterns could be studied. About 310 gigabases of sequencing data and roughly 90 million unique TCR sequences were included in an early release covering about 620 HLA-typed donors. Among around 400 genotyped donors of the cohort, an average of approximately 200,000 unique TCR beta nucleotide sequences was sequenced per donor, of which 15% to 20% were non-productive. Class I and class II HLA loci were covered by the typing at four-digit resolution. The study aimed to test whether cataloging public T cell receptors could reveal signatures of past pathogen exposure. Roughly five DR-DQ haplotypes were handled as single units for association and clustering, since linkage in the cohort was strong. All discovery cohort repertoires had been generated using a single sequencing platform. General conclusions and limits of the study: CMV serostatus was the only immune exposure information available for the cohort. Linkage disequilibrium might explain the correlated functional status among segregating V segments, but an unknown experimental factor could not be ruled out. Across donors, most TCR sequences were observed very rarely, whereas some public TCRs were present in many individuals. When HLA alleles, especially DR and DQ, strongly co-occurred, TCR associations were difficult to assign to individual alleles. Most CMV-associated TCR beta chains appeared to be HLA-restricted in a later analysis, and the HLA associations seemed to be driven largely by CMV exposure. Compared with the approximately 720-donor mean, donors in an Asian-associated ancestry cluster had fewer N-insertions in productive TCRs, according to a later genetic analysis. In vitro tests confirmed that a few of the cytomegalovirus-associated TCR beta chains recognize cytomegalovirus antigens. The study gave a list of 150 to 200 TCR beta chains associated with cytomegalovirus. Compared with equally common non-associated chains, HLA-associated TCR beta chains in a later analysis were more clonally expanded and had lower generation probabilities. In a later analysis, several top co-occurrence clusters were reported to appear linked to parvovirus B19, influenza, CMV and Epstein-Barr virus. The sequencing pipeline was judged likely to have produced a cluster of highly shared sequence variants as a technical artifact. Some IMGT-functional V segments, including TRBV6-2 and TRBV6-3, could not be distinguished by the 87-base-pair reads and were therefore excluded. The classifier was reported to diagnose cytomegalovirus status with high specificity and sensitivity in both the original cohort and the validation cohort. V-gene and J-gene trimming of TCR beta chains was associated with a missense DCLRE1C variant in a later genetic analysis, and the association was replicated in an independent cohort. Some 16 rarely observed V segments, including chromosome 9 orphons, were excluded from the earlier analysis of about 600 of the donors because counts were too low. Broadly in line with IMGT annotations, most TCR beta V segments showed up in productive rearrangements about 87% or about 30% of the time in an earlier analysis of approximately 640 of the donors. A further reported finding was that TCR beta sequences accurately predicted the HLA-A and HLA-B alleles for most subjects in the first cohort. A later analysis associated 15,000 to 20,000 TCR beta sequences with specific HLA alleles at a false discovery rate of 0.05. Because some donors lacked HLA typing at each locus, the association tests relied only on the typed subset. In a later analysis, TCR association rates were found to vary across HLA loci, with the most associated TCRs seen for DRB1 alleles and the fewest for HLA-C alleles. Presence/absence analyses assumed roughly uniform sequencing depth across donors, an assumption that may not hold. The authors suggested that the approach could potentially be generalized to other disease states and immunological phenotypes. In this cohort, only TCR beta chains were sequenced, and detectable features were limited by the absence of alpha or paired-chain data.

The cohort consisted of hundreds of healthy bone marrow donors. Cohort members were all nominally healthy when sampled, although unrecorded immune exposures were likely present. The donor was CMV seronegative and belonged to the group of around 350 seronegative cohort members. Each donor provided a peripheral blood sample, and peripheral blood mononuclear cells were used for TCR beta sequencing. The Qiagen DNeasy Blood Extraction Kit was used to extract genomic DNA from the blood cell samples. Including the terminal cysteine and phenylalanine, the CDR3 comprises 19 residues. Solely the CDR3 DNA is kept, with 57 bases framed from the first base. Deletion took 3 bases off V and 3 bases off J, with a span of 24 bases between the germline ends. The germline V gene gives CDR1 as SGHRS and CDR2 as YFSETQ. This clone has more than one count but fewer than ten. The target of this receptor is not known. No quality values exist for individual bases; no much larger clone is one base distant.

The method behind the library was the immunoSEQ multiplex PCR assay. For the multiplex PCR, a mixture combining 60 forward primers for TCR Vbeta segments and 13 reverse primers for TCR Jbeta segments was used. The CDR3 region of rearranged TCR beta genes was amplified from genomic DNA with a multiplex PCR assay. The amplified TCR beta libraries were sequenced on the Illumina HiSeq System as 87-base-pair reads. Processing in the source paper ran as follows. A later analysis tallied about 77 million unique TCR beta chains across the roughly 610 repertoires, and around 12 million of those chains were shared by two or more donors. To remove PCR and sequencing errors, raw reads were error-corrected and collapsed into unique sequences using a nearest-neighbor algorithm that merged closely related sequences. Alignment of CDR3 sequences to IMGT reference sequences was used to assign V, D and J gene segments. Each retained sequence needed at least a six-nucleotide match to both a V gene segment and a J gene segment. Rearrangements were called productive when the CDR3 lacked stop codons and stayed in frame with V and J; all others were non-productive. CDR3 was defined by IMGT convention, running from the second conserved V-encoded cysteine to the conserved J-encoded phenylalanine. The earlier analysis of about 590 of the donors excluded sequences that lacked an unambiguous match to a single V gene segment. In an earlier analysis of roughly 500 of the donors, V segments were called functional above 56.7% productive rearrangements and were called segregating when the between-donor standard deviation exceeded 5%. A statistical classification framework was built for diagnosing cytomegalovirus status from the catalog of TCR beta chain sequences. V and J gene assignment, in a later analysis, came from comparing TCR nucleotide sequences with IMGT/GENE-DB human TR gene sequences. In a later analysis, CDR3 sequences and most-parsimonious VDJ recombination scenarios were assigned using the TCRdist pipeline. In a later analysis, each TCR beta chain was defined by its CDR3 amino acid sequence together with its V-gene family, and reads without a unique V-gene family were excluded. To address suspected cross-contamination and a sequencing artifact, a later analysis removed 592 highly shared, low-generation-probability nucleotide sequences. In a later analysis, a clonal expansion index was calculated for each public chain from normalized within-repertoire ranks of inferred template counts. In a later analysis, generation probabilities were computed using a VDJ recombination model fitted to out-of-frame rearrangements, and the results were checked against IGoR. Hypergeometric tests were used in a later analysis to score TCR-TCR, TCR-HLA and TCR-CMV co-occurrence, with a repertoire-size bias correction applied to the TCR pairs. To estimate false discovery rates, a later analysis permuted the HLA or CMV assignments 20 times. A later analysis grouped co-occurring TCRs with DBSCAN, adding TCRdist sequence similarity when clustering within HLA-allele-positive subsets. For co-occurrence clustering, repertoires with fewer than 30,000 or more than 120,000 public chains were excluded, along with a handful of repertoires with anomalous nucleotide sharing. The source is immuneACCESS, and TCRdb retained only in-frame sequences with V and J called. Part of the clones is not carried over; for the studies checked, unresolved V genes explain less than half of this, and the remainder is unexplained. V, J and clone size are taken as reported in that table, and D and trimming were inferred from the DNA itself. This sample holds roughly 45,000 clones; 51% were observed only once. 5% to 6.5% of the sample lies in the top ten.

This TCR was sampled from a man aged 55 to 69 in good health and CMV-seronegative. Material: PBMCs. The chain employs TRBV5-1 and TRBJ2-2, with TRBD2 tentatively as D gene (5 bases match). The encoded CDR3 is CASSSSVLRANGDTGELFF. The DNA is as follows: TGCGCCAGCAGCTCCTCCGTCCTACGGGCCAACGGGGACACCGGGGAGCTGTTTTTT. The entire variable domain, with the stretches around the CDR3 drawn from the reference TRBV5-1 and TRBJ2-2 proteins, is KAGVTQTPRYLIKTRGQQVTLSCSPISGHRSVSWYQQTPGQGLQFLFEYFSETQRNKGNFPGRFSGRQFSNSRSEMNVSTLELGDSALYLCASSSSVLRANGDTGELFFGEGSRLTVL.